The 19 T cell receptor beta chains listed next were all sequenced from one sample in a study of blood T cell repertoires in COVID-19 (dated by TCRdb to 2019 to 2021). The method was the immunoSEQ multiplex PCR assay. This immuneACCESS table, as held by TCRdb, lists in-frame sequences with V and J called but not all clones. Of the missing ones, under half trace to an unresolved V gene in checked studies; the others have no known cause. This sample is represented by more than 55,000 clones; 73% of them were singletons. The ten largest clones capture around 14% of the sample. The sequencing sample was made of peripheral blood. These receptors all stem from a woman aged 65 to 85 with acute or convalescent COVID-19.

This clone was seen more than once but under ten times. The J gene is TRBJ1-6, the V gene TRBV30; perhaps TRBD1 as D (6 bases). The CDR3 loop spans 16 amino acids. V gave up 4 bases and J gave up 5 bases, with 18 bases separating them. Germline V gene sequence: CDR1 GTSNPN, CDR2 SVGIG (reference sequence). CDR3 nucleotide sequence: TGTGCCTGGACCCGATCCGGGACACGACATAATTCACCCCTCCACTTT. Amino acids: CAWTRSGTRHNSPLHF.

The chain carries TRBV7-8 and TRBJ2-1; TRBD2 matches 7 bases. V trimming: 2 bases; J trimming: 0 bases; junction bases outside the gene matches: 4. Germline V gene data show CDR1 as SGHVS and CDR2 as FQNEAQ. The CDR3 runs 16 residues. The CDR3 nucleotides are TGTGCCAGCAGCTTACGGCGGGGGAGCTCCTACAATGAGCAGTTCTTC. Translated, it gives CASSLRRGSSYNEQFF.

The chain combines TRBV30 with TRBJ2-7; D is perhaps TRBD1 (6 bases). The CDR3 is 11 residues long. Germline V gives CDR1 GTSNPN, CDR2 SVGIG (reference sequence). Trimming pared 7 bases from V and 3 bases from J, leaving 10 bases between. The CDR3 DNA follows: TGTGCCTCCGGGACAAACTACGAGCAGTACTTC. Translation: CASGTNYEQYF.

This clone was found once. J is TRBJ1-3 and V is TRBV6-2 or TRBV6-3, with D unclear. Trimming cost V 6 bases and J 1 base, with 10 bases left between them. CDR1 is MNHEY and CDR2 is SVGEGT in the germline V gene. This CDR3 region has 14 residues. CDR3 nucleotides: TGTGCCAGCAGGCCTTGGAGGTCTGGAAACACCATATATTTT. This encodes CASRPWRSGNTIYF.

V usage is TRBV19 and J usage is TRBJ2-2; D perhaps matches TRBD1 (6 bases). V was trimmed by 1 base and J by 13 bases, leaving 13 bases between them. Germline V CDR1 and CDR2: LNHDA, SQIVND (reference sequence). This CDR3 comprises 13 residues. In DNA form, the CDR3 reads TGTGCCAGTAGTATAGGGACAGCCTGGGGGCTGTTTTTT. Protein: CASSIGTAWGLFF. Filled out from reference TRBV19 and TRBJ2-2, the complete variable domain reads DGGITQSPKYLFRKEGQNVTLSCEQNLNHDAMYWYRQDPGQGLRLIYYSQIVNDFQKGDIAEGYSVSREKKESFPLTVTSAQKNPTAFYLCASSIGTAWGLFFGEGSRLTVL.

This chain joins TRBV29-1 and TRBJ1-3; D call uncertain. The CDR3 has 11 amino acids. The germline V and J ends were trimmed by 3 bases and 4 bases, with 4 bases remaining between them. Germline assignment: CDR1 SQVTM and CDR2 ANQGSEA. CDR3 coding DNA: TGCAGCGTTGAGCGGGGAAACACCATATATTTT. Amino acid sequence: CSVERGNTIYF. The full variable domain, rest sourced from reference TRBV29-1 and TRBJ1-3, is SAVISQKPSRDICQRGTSLTIQCQVDSQVTMMFWYRQQPGQSLTLIATANQGSEATYESGFVIDKFPISRPNLTFSTLTVSNMSPEDSSIYLCSVERGNTIYFGEGSWLTVV.

The chain uses TRBV12-3 or TRBV12-4 and TRBJ1-1; 7 bases line up with TRBD1. The V gene end was trimmed by 8 bases and the J gene end by 5 bases; junction bases not matched to a gene: 2. The CDR3 has 11 amino acids. CDR3 loop: CASSRGTEAFF. Written as DNA, the CDR3 is TGTGCCAGCTCCAGGGGGACTGAAGCTTTCTTT.

This clone was seen more than once but under ten times. The chain combines TRBV5-1 with TRBJ2-7; D gene unclear. V was shortened by 4 bases and J by 5 bases, with 10 bases between the two germline ends. Germline V gene lookup returns CDR1 SGHRS and CDR2 YFSETQ. This CDR3 comprises 12 residues. CDR3 coding DNA: TGCGCCAGCAGCCCCAACATCCACGAGCAGTACTTC. Its protein product is CASSPNIHEQYF. Based on the CDR3 plus reference TRBV5-1 and TRBJ2-7, the full variable domain is KAGVTQTPRYLIKTRGQQVTLSCSPISGHRSVSWYQQTPGQGLQFLFEYFSETQRNKGNFPGRFSGRQFSNSRSEMNVSTLELGDSALYLCASSPNIHEQYFGPGTRLTVT.

The V and J genes are TRBV19 and TRBJ1-5; 7 bases map to TRBD1. Germline trimming cut 10 bases from V and 2 bases from J; bases unmatched to any gene: 17. Germline V CDR1 and CDR2: LNHDA, SQIVND (reference sequence). The CDR3 covers 17 residues. The CDR3 loop reads CATKGKTGRQRNQPQHF. The DNA for the CDR3 is TGTGCCACTAAGGGGAAGACAGGGCGACAACGCAATCAGCCCCAGCATTTT.

As regards this clone: The same CDR3 arises from other DNA sequences in this sample as well. The genes are TRBV19 and TRBJ1-4; D not resolved. The CDR3 covers 15 residues. V shed 1 base and J shed 0 bases, with 6 bases lying between them. From germline, CDR1 is LNHDA and CDR2 SQIVND (reference sequence). The CDR3 nucleotides read TGTGCCAGTAGTATAGCGGGAGCAACTAATGAAAAACTGTTTTTT. Translating gives CASSIAGATNEKLFF.

The genes are TRBV27 and TRBJ2-2, with TRBD2 matching 10 bases. CDR3 length: 16 amino acids. V gave up 8 bases and J gave up 3 bases; unmatched junction bases: 9. Germline loops: CDR1 MNHEY, CDR2 SMNVEV (reference sequence). CDR3 DNA: TGTGCCAGCGCAAACCTCGGACTAGCGGACACCGGGGAGCTGTTTTTT. Translating gives CASANLGLADTGELFF.

This clone was picked up a small number of times. The CDR3 sequence: CSVVDPRTEAFF. As DNA, the CDR3 is TGCAGCGTTGTAGATCCGAGGACTGAAGCTTTCTTT. This sequence joins TRBV29-1 and TRBJ1-1; D is undetermined. The germline V and J ends were trimmed by 4 bases and 5 bases, with 11 bases remaining between them. The CDR3 consists of 12 residues. Germline CDR1 and CDR2: SQVTM and ANQGSEA.

The genes are TRBV12-3 or TRBV12-4 and TRBJ1-1; D gene ambiguous. The V end lost 3 bases, the J end lost 8 bases, and 13 bases lay between the germline ends. The CDR3 is 13 residues long. The CDR3 reads CASSLSGAWEAFF. CDR3 sequence (DNA): TGTGCCAGCAGTTTGTCAGGCGCCTGGGAAGCTTTCTTT.

The chain recombines TRBV19 with TRBJ1-5; 7 bases agree with TRBD1. V lost 6 bases to trimming and J lost 2 bases; unmatched junction nucleotides: 1. This CDR3 contains 13 residues. CDR1 is LNHDA, CDR2 SQIVND, per germline (reference sequence). CDR3 in amino acids: CASSTGGNQPQHF. For the CDR3, the DNA is TGTGCCAGTAGCACAGGGGGCAATCAGCCCCAGCATTTT.

The gene calls are TRBV10-3 and TRBJ1-1; TRBD1 aligns across 8 bases. The germline V gene encodes CDR1 ENHRY and CDR2 SYGVKD. There are 16 residues in the CDR3. Trimming removed 6 bases from V and 2 bases from J; junction bases left unmatched: 11. CDR3 in DNA: TGTGCCATCAGCCAGCTTACAGGGGGGGGAAACACTGAAGCTTTCTTT. As protein: CAISQLTGGGNTEAFF.

The rearrangement joins TRBV27 to TRBJ2-7; 8 nucleotides line up with TRBD2. The germline CDR1 and CDR2 sequences are MNHEY and SMNVEV (reference sequence). V shed 5 bases, J shed 2 bases, and the junction held 5 bases outside the gene matches. The CDR3 has 14 amino acids. The CDR3, as DNA: TGTGCCAGCAGTCTGGGTAGCGGGGCCTACGAGCAGTACTTC. This codes for CASSLGSGAYEQYF.

The chain recombines TRBV24-1 with TRBJ2-4; TRBD1 matches 8 bases. Germline V gene data show CDR1 as KGHDR and CDR2 as SFDVKD. CDR3 length: 17 amino acids. J was trimmed by 5 bases and V by 4 bases; bases with no gene match: 12. The CDR3 reads CATSEPGTGPQQNIQYF. In DNA form, the CDR3 reads TGTGCCACCAGTGAACCTGGGACAGGACCTCAACAAAACATTCAGTACTTC.

The rearrangement uses TRBV11-2 and TRBJ1-4; the D is unclear. This CDR3 comprises 11 residues. V gave up 8 bases and J gave up 4 bases, with 5 bases separating them. CDR1 is SGHAT, CDR2 FQNNGV, per germline. The CDR3 sequence: CASGLNEKLFF. CDR3 nucleotides: TGTGCCAGCGGACTTAATGAAAAACTGTTTTTT.

This CDR3 reads CASSLIVEQYV. The CDR3 coding sequence is TGTGCCAGCAGTCTGATAGTTGAGCAGTACGTC. V gene TRBV2 combines with J gene TRBJ2-7; D is uncertain. The CDR3 loop spans 11 amino acids. Germline CDR1 SNHLY, CDR2 FYNNEI. V was cut by 5 bases and J by 7 bases, with 9 bases left in between.